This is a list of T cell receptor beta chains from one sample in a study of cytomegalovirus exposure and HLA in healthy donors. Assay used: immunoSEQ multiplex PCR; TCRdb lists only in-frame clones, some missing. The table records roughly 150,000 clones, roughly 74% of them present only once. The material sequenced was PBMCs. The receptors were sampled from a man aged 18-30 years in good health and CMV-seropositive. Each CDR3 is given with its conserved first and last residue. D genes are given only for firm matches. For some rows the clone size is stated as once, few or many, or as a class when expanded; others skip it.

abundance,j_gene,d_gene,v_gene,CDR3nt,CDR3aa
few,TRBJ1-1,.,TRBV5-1,TGCGCCAGCAGCCCATCCCGGGACACCTTGTACACTGAAGCTTTCTTT,CASSPSRDTLYTEAFF
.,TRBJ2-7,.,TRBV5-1,TGCGCCAGCAGCTTGGGCGGGACAGCCTACGAGCAGTACTTC,CASSLGGTAYEQYF
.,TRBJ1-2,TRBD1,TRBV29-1,TGCAGCGCCGGGACAGCACAGGAGGGCTACACCTTC,CSAGTAQEGYTF
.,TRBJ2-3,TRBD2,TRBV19,TGTGCCAGTAGAGGAGGACTAGCGGGACCCCGGGATACGCAGTATTTT,CASRGGLAGPRDTQYF
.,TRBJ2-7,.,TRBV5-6,TGTGCCAGCAGCTTCACGGGGGTCCTGTCAGAGCAGTACTTC,CASSFTGVLSEQYF
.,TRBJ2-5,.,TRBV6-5,TGTGCCAGCAGTTACTCCCGCCCGGGGAGCGAGACCCAGTACTTC,CASSYSRPGSETQYF
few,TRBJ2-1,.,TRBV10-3,TGTGCCACCCTAAATTTCTCCTACAATGAGCAGTTCTTC,CATLNFSYNEQFF
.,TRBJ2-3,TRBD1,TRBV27,TGTGCCAGCAGTTTCCTTATAGGGACAGGAAGGACAGATACGCAGTATTTT,CASSFLIGTGRTDTQYF
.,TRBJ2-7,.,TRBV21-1,TGTGCCAGCAGCAAAGAGTCTGGGACTAGCGGGAGACGGTACGAGCAGTACTTC,CASSKESGTSGRRYEQYF
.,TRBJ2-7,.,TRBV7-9,TGTTCCTCGGGGGGCATCGAGCAGTACTTC,CSSGGIEQYF
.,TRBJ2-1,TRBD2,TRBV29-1,TGCAGCGCTCCAGGGACTAGTGGCAATGAGCAGTTCTTC,CSAPGTSGNEQFF
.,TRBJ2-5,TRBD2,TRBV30,TGTGCCTGGAGGACTGGGGGGGGAGTGGGCCAGTACTTC,CAWRTGGGVGQYF
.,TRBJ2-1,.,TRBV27,TGTGCCAGCAGTTCCATCGGAGGGAGGCCCTACAATGAGCAGTTCTTC,CASSSIGGRPYNEQFF
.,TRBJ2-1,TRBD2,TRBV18,TGTGCCAGCTCACCGGGTGGTAGCGGGGAATTCGACAATGAGCAGTTCTTC,CASSPGGSGEFDNEQFF
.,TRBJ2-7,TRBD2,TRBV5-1,TGCGCCAGCAGCTTGTCTAGCGGGAGAGTTTCCTACGAGCAGTACTTC,CASSLSSGRVSYEQYF
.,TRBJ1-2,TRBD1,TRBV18,TGTGCCAGCTCACCGGGACAGGAGACTAACTATGGCTACACCTTC,CASSPGQETNYGYTF
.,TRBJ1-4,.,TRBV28,TGTGCCAGCAGTTTACAGCTACTACCTAATGAAAAACTGTTTTTT,CASSLQLLPNEKLFF
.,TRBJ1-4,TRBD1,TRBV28,TGTGCCAGCCGGGACAGCGAAAAACTGTTTTTT,CASRDSEKLFF
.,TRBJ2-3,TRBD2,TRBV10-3,TGTGCCATCAGGGCCGAATGGGGACTAGCGGGAGAACAGCGCACAGATACGCAGTATTTT,CAIRAEWGLAGEQRTDTQYF
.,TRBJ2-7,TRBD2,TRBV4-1,TGCGCCAGCAGCCAAGAGCTAGCGGGAGCGAGCGAGCAGTACTTC,CASSQELAGASEQYF
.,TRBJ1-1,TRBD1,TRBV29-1,TGCAGCGTTTACAAGACAGGGGTGGGAACTGAAGCTTTCTTT,CSVYKTGVGTEAFF
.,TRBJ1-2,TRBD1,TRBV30,TGTGCCTGGAGTGCGTTAGGGACAGGGGGTTTCTATGGCTACACCTTC,CAWSALGTGGFYGYTF
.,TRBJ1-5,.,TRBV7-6,TGTGCCAGCAGCCTCTGGGGGGTCGGACAGCCCCAGCATTTT,CASSLWGVGQPQHF
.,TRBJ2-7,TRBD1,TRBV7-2,TGTGCCAGCAGCTTAGTTGGGACAGGGAGAGAGCAGTACTTC,CASSLVGTGREQYF
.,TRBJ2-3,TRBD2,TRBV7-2,TGTGCCAGCAGCACAAGACTAGCGGGAGACCCAGATACGCAGTATTTT,CASSTRLAGDPDTQYF
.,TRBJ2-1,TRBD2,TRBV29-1,TGCAGCGTTGATAGGACTAGCGGGAGATATGCCTACAATGAGCAGTTCTTC,CSVDRTSGRYAYNEQFF
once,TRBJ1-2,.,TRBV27,TGTGCCAGCAGGTTCGGAGCTAACTATGGCTACACCTTC,CASRFGANYGYTF
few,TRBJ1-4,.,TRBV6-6,TGTGCCAGCACCGAGGTCGGAGAGTCTAATGAAAAACTGTTTTTT,CASTEVGESNEKLFF
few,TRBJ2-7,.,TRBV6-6,TGTGCCAGCACGCAGGGGCGAAACTCCTACGAGCAGTACTTC,CASTQGRNSYEQYF
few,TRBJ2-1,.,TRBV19,TGTGCCAGTAGTTTCGGGGGTTCCTACAATGAGCAGTTCTTC,CASSFGGSYNEQFF
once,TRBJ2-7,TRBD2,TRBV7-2,TGTGCCAGCAGCTCGCGGGGGGCTTACGAGCAGTACTTC,CASSSRGAYEQYF
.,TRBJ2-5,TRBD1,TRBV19,TGTGCCAGTAGTATTTGGTGGACAGGGGCCCAAGAGACCCAGTACTTC,CASSIWWTGAQETQYF
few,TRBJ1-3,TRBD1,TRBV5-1,TGCGCCAGCAGCTTTGGGACAGGGGGATCTGGAAACACCATATATTTT,CASSFGTGGSGNTIYF
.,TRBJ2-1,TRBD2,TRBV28,TGTGCCAGCATGGGGGGAGGGAGCTCCTACAATGAGCAGTTCTTC,CASMGGGSSYNEQFF
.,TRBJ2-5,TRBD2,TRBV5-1,TGCGCCAGCAGCTTGTCCGCGGGAGGGCCTCTAGAGACCCAGTACTTC,CASSLSAGGPLETQYF
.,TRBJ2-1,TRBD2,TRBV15,TGTGCCACCAGCGAAGCACCCACTAGCGGGAGTTCCTACAATGAGCAGTTCTTC,CATSEAPTSGSSYNEQFF
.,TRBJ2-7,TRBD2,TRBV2,TGTGCCAGCAGTGCCAGCGGGAGAACCGAGCAGTACTTC,CASSASGRTEQYF
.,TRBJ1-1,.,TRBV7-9,TGTGCCAGCAGCTTACGGACAGCTCAAGCTTTCTTT,CASSLRTAQAFF
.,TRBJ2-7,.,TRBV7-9,TGTGCCAGCAGCTCCCAGGGACACACCGCCTACGAGCAGTACTTC,CASSSQGHTAYEQYF
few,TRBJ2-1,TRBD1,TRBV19,TGTGCCAGTAGCCCCGACAGGGACTCCTACAATGAGCAGTTCTTC,CASSPDRDSYNEQFF
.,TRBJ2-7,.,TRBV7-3,TGTGCCAGCAGCCTTCTGGGAGGGGGCGAGCAGTACTTC,CASSLLGGGEQYF
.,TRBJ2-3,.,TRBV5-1,TGCGCCAGCAGCCCAATTAGGGGCTCCACAGATACGCAGTATTTT,CASSPIRGSTDTQYF
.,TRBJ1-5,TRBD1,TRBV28,TGTGCCAGCAGGCGCAGGGACAGGGGCGGCAATCAGCCCCAGCATTTT,CASRRRDRGGNQPQHF
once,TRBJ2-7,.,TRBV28,TGTGCCAGCGGAGGGACGGTATCCTACGAGCAGTACTTC,CASGGTVSYEQYF
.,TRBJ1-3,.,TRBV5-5,TGTGCCAGTGATGGAGGGGCTGGAAACACCATATATTTT,CASDGGAGNTIYF
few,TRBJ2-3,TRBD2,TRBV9,TGTGCCAGCAGCGTCATACCCGGGACTAGCGGGACCACAGATACGCAGTATTTT,CASSVIPGTSGTTDTQYF
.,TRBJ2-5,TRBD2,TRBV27,TGTGCCAGCAAGGGACTAGCGGGGGGAGAGACCCAGTACTTC,CASKGLAGGETQYF
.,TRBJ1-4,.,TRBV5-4,TGTGCCAGCAGCCCGGGAGGTACTAATGAAAAACTGTTTTTT,CASSPGGTNEKLFF
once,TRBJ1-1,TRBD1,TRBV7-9,TGTGCCAGCAGCTTAAGAGGGGGACAGATGAACACTGAAGCTTTCTTT,CASSLRGGQMNTEAFF
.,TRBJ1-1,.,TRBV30,TGTGCCTGGAGTGGAGATGGAGCCTTGGGCACTGAAGCTTTCTTT,CAWSGDGALGTEAFF
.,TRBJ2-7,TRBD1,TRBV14,TGTGCCAGCAGCCGTCTCCGGGACAGACCTTACGAGCAGTACTTC,CASSRLRDRPYEQYF
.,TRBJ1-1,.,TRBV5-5,TGTGCCAGCAGCGAAGTACGGGGTGACGCTTTCTTT,CASSEVRGDAFF
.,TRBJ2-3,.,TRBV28,TGTGCCAGCAGAAAAGCGGGCCGCACAGATACGCAGTATTTT,CASRKAGRTDTQYF
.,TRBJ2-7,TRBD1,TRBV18,TGTGCCAGCTCACTAGGGACAGGGTCCCTCGAGCAGTACTTC,CASSLGTGSLEQYF
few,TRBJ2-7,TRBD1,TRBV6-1,TGTGCCAGCAGTGGGGGACAGCGCCTCAGGTCCGAGCAGTACTTC,CASSGGQRLRSEQYF
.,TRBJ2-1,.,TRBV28,TGTGCCACCGTTACTTTCAATGAGCAGTTCTTC,CATVTFNEQFF
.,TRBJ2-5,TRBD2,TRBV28,TGTGCCAGCAGTTTGGACAGACTAGCGGGAGTGGAGGAGACCCAGTACTTC,CASSLDRLAGVEETQYF
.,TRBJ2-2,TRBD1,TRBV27,TGTGCCAGCAGTTTATGGCAGGGGGCCGGGGAGCTGTTTTTT,CASSLWQGAGELFF
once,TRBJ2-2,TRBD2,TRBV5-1,TGCGCCAGCAGCCAACGCCAACTAGCGACGAACACCGGGGAGCTGTTTTTT,CASSQRQLATNTGELFF
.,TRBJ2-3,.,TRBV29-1,TGCAGCTCTGGGGCCTCCGGCGCCACAGATACGCAGTATTTT,CSSGASGATDTQYF